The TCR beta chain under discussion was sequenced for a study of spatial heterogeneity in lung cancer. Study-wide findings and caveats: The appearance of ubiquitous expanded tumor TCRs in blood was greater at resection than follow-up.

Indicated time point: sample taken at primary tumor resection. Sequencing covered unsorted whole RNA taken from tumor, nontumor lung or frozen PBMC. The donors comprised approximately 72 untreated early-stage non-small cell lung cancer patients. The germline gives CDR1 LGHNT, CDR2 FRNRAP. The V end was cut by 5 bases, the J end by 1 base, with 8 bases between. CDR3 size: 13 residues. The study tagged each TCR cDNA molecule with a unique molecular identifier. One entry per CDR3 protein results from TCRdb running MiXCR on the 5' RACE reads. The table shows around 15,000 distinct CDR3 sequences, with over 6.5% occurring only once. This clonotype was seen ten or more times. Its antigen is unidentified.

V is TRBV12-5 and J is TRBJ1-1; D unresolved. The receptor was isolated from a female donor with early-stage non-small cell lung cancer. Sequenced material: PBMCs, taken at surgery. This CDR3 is CASGINKNTEAFF. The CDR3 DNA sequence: TGTGCTAGTGGTATTAACAAGAACACTGAAGCTTTCTTT.